Following are 27 T cell receptor beta chains from one sample sequenced in a study of T cell repertoires in cytomegalovirus infection. TCRdb passed the reads through MiXCR, listing each CDR3 protein once. The table has 200,000 to 300,000 distinct CDR3 sequences, over 9% seen once. The source material was PBMCs. The receptor source for this set is a human donor in good health (CMV status not recorded). Some clones in this sample may be carry-over from other donors' samples.

In regard to this clonotype: This sequence may be a read error, since a much larger clone differs from it by one base. The chain is built from TRBV5-5 and TRBJ2-1, with D hard to call. Germline values: CDR1 SGHKS, CDR2 YYEKEE (reference sequence). The V and J ends lost 2 bases and 15 bases respectively, with 18 bases between them. The CDR3 is made up of 13 amino acids. In nucleotides, the CDR3 is TGTGCCAGCAGCTTTGCCGAGTGGTCTAATCCGTTCTTC. It codes for CASSFAEWSNPFF.

This clonotype showed up many times. The rearrangement links TRBV7-2 to TRBJ1-2; 7 bases align to TRBD1. V was clipped by 8 bases and J by 4 bases; unmatched bases: 10. This CDR3 comprises 14 residues. Germline V gene lookup returns CDR1 SGHTA and CDR2 FQGNSA. For the CDR3, the DNA is TGTGCCAGCCACAGACAGGGTGCCATCTATGGCTACACCTTC. Its translation: CASHRQGAIYGYTF.

This clonotype showed up many times. This rearrangement joins TRBV7-2 to TRBJ2-5; D unresolved. Germline V gene data show CDR1 as SGHTA and CDR2 as FQGNSA. V lost 1 base and J 2 bases, leaving 8 bases between the germline ends. This CDR3 comprises 14 residues. Here the CDR3 DNA reads TGTGCCAGCAGCTTAGATGTTGGACAAGAGACCCAGTACTTC. Translation gives CASSLDVGQETQYF.

The chain couples TRBV20-1 to TRBJ2-3; D is ambiguous. Looked up from germline, CDR1 is DFQATT and CDR2 is SNEGSKA (reference sequence). The CDR3 loop spans 17 amino acids. V was pared by 0 bases and J by 0 bases, with 16 bases between. This chain's CDR3 is CSARDLGQADSTDTQYF. CDR3 in DNA: TGCAGTGCTAGAGATTTGGGCCAGGCGGATAGCACAGATACGCAGTATTTT.

The chain recombines TRBV7-3 with TRBJ2-6; D call uncertain. V was shortened by 4 bases and J by 0 bases, with 7 bases between the two germline ends. CDR1 SGHTA and CDR2 FQGTGA come from the germline V gene. The CDR3 consists of 15 residues. CDR3 nucleotides: TGTGCCAGCAGCTCACCCCCCTCTGGGGCCAACGTCCTGACTTTC. This translates into CASSSPPSGANVLTF.

The table lists this clonotype with many counts. The CDR3 here is CASSFTGTSANEQFF. CDR3 coding DNA: TGTGCCAGCAGCTTTACCGGGACTAGCGCCAATGAGCAGTTCTTC. The V and J genes are TRBV7-3 and TRBJ2-1; 10 nucleotides line up with TRBD2. This CDR3 contains 15 residues. Germline CDR1 reads SGHTA; CDR2 reads FQGTGA. V dropped 3 bases and J dropped 6; count of bases not matched to a gene: 5.

This clonotype has a count of ten or more. The rearrangement joins TRBV11-2 to TRBJ2-7, with D possibly matching TRBD1 (5 bases). The CDR3 runs to 14 residues. Germline V gene sequence: CDR1 SGHAT, CDR2 FQNNGV. Trimming left V 5 bases short and J 3 bases short, with 14 bases between. For the CDR3, the DNA is TGTGCCAGCAGCCAAGGGGCAGGAGTCTACGAGCAGTACTTC. It translates to CASSQGAGVYEQYF.

J is TRBJ2-1 and V is TRBV6-2 or TRBV6-3, with 8 bases matching TRBD1. Germline-derived CDR1 and CDR2 are MNHEY and SVGEGT. The CDR3 runs 16 residues. V lost 2 bases, J lost 0 bases, and 3 bases stayed unmatched. CDR3 DNA sequence: TGTGCCAGCAGTTACAGGGGACAGGTCTCCTACAATGAGCAGTTCTTC. Its protein product is CASSYRGQVSYNEQFF.

This clonotype has at least ten counts. The genes are TRBV7-2 and TRBJ2-7; 15 bases align to TRBD2. This CDR3 comprises 18 residues. Germline-derived CDR1 and CDR2 are SGHTA and FQGNSA. The V gene end was trimmed by 5 bases and the J gene end by 7 bases; junction bases not matched to a gene: 15. The CDR3 spells CASSRSWTSGGAMYEQYF. CDR3 DNA sequence: TGTGCCAGCAGCCGTAGCTGGACTAGCGGGGGGGCCATGTATGAGCAGTACTTC.

The J gene is TRBJ2-6, the V gene TRBV20-1, with D perhaps matching TRBD1 or TRBD2 (5 bases each). Trimming took 5 bases from V and 0 from J, leaving 11 bases between them. From germline, CDR1 is DFQATT and CDR2 SNEGSKA (reference sequence). CDR3 length equals 15 residues. The CDR3 nucleotides read TGCAGTGCTCGGGACCAGAGCTCTGGGGCCAACGTCCTGACTTTC. The encoded protein is CSARDQSSGANVLTF.

This clonotype was seen many times. The chain links TRBV11-3 to TRBJ2-7; D is unclear. The CDR3 extends over 15 amino acids. V lost 5 bases, J lost 3 bases, and 17 bases lay in between. Per the germline V gene, CDR1 is SGHNT and CDR2 is YENEEA. The CDR3 region has the DNA TGTGCCAGCAGCGCCGACCGGTCCCCGCTCTACGAGCAGTACTTC. This sequence encodes CASSADRSPLYEQYF.

Ten or more counts support this clonotype. The chain employs TRBV6-6 and TRBJ1-2; D call uncertain. The CDR3 has 14 residues. The V end was cut by 6 bases, the J end by 4 bases, with 15 bases between. Germline values: CDR1 MNHNY, CDR2 SVGAGI (reference sequence). The CDR3 DNA is TGTGCCAGCAGCCCTGCACCCGTAACCTATGGCTACACCTTC. Translated: CASSPAPVTYGYTF.

The chain combines TRBV5-1 with TRBJ2-7; TRBD2 agrees at 9 bases. Germline V lookup: CDR1 SGHRS, CDR2 YFSETQ. The V segment lost 1 base and the J segment 6 bases; nucleotides outside the gene matches: 8. The CDR3 covers 15 residues. The CDR3 reads CASSLSSGAFGEQYF. The CDR3 coding sequence is TGCGCCAGCAGCTTGTCTAGCGGGGCCTTTGGCGAGCAGTACTTC.

This clonotype was seen many times. This rearrangement joins TRBV7-2 to TRBJ2-1; a weak D match, TRBD2 (6 bases). The CDR3 totals 15 residues. Germline V CDR1 and CDR2: SGHTA, FQGNSA. V lost 3 bases, J lost 5 bases, and 14 bases lay in between. DNA of the CDR3: TGTGCCAGCAGCTTCATTTGGGACTCAGACAATGAGCAGTTCTTC. This sequence encodes CASSFIWDSDNEQFF.

This clonotype was seen many times. This rearrangement joins TRBV7-9 to TRBJ2-1; D ambiguous. Germline V CDR1 and CDR2: SEHNR, FQNEAQ (reference sequence). The length of the CDR3 is 13 residues. V shed 5 bases and J shed 10 bases, with 15 bases lying between them. CDR3 amino acids: CASSRAVLEEQFF. The CDR3 region has the DNA TGTGCCAGCAGCCGTGCCGTTTTGGAGGAGCAGTTCTTC.

This clonotype was seen a few times. V is TRBV19 and J is TRBJ2-1; TRBD2 matches at 8 bases. Per the germline V gene, CDR1 is LNHDA and CDR2 is SQIVND (reference sequence). Unmatched junction bases numbered 6, after V lost 1 base and J lost 7 bases. There are 15 residues in the CDR3. Here the CDR3 DNA reads TGTGCCAGTAGTATAGCGGGAGGGCCGTTGAATGAGCAGTTCTTC. It codes for CASSIAGGPLNEQFF.

Only a few counts were recorded for this clonotype. This chain connects TRBV5-1 to TRBJ2-3; 8 nucleotides match TRBD1. The germline gives CDR1 SGHRS, CDR2 YFSETQ. Trimming removed 4 bases from V and 6 bases from J; junction bases left unmatched: 7. The CDR3 runs 14 residues. The CDR3 bases are TGCGCCAGCAGCGCCCGGACAGGGTGGGATACGCAGTATTTT. Translated: CASSARTGWDTQYF.

The chain links TRBV24-1 to TRBJ2-2, with 7 nucleotides matching TRBD1. Germline V CDR1 and CDR2: KGHDR, SFDVKD. The CDR3 length is 14 residues. The J segment lost 5 bases and the V segment lost 4 bases, leaving 3 bases of the junction unmatched. CDR3 residues: CATSDRGLTGELFF. CDR3 bases: TGTGCCACCAGTGACAGGGGGTTGACCGGGGAGCTGTTTTTT.

This clonotype appeared many times. The chain uses TRBV7-2 and TRBJ1-4; D not resolved. Germline values: CDR1 SGHTA, CDR2 FQGNSA. Trimming shortened V by 5 bases and J by 4 bases, and 11 bases separated the two germline ends. The CDR3 totals 14 residues. CDR3 in DNA: TGTGCCAGCAGCCTCAGGCGGGATAATGAAAAACTGTTTTTT. Its translation: CASSLRRDNEKLFF.

This clonotype was observed many times. The chain couples TRBV6-1 to TRBJ1-1; no definite D call. Deletions cut 5 bases from V and 3 bases from J, with 13 bases between. Germline CDR1 MNHNS, CDR2 SASEGT. The length of the CDR3 is 14 residues. In DNA form, the CDR3 reads TGTGCCAGCAGTCGTCGGAGGGAGGACACTGAAGCTTTCTTT. It encodes CASSRRREDTEAFF.

The gene calls are TRBV20-1 and TRBJ2-2; D gene unclear. Between the trimmed V and J ends, which lost 3 bases and 5 bases, there was a span of 7 bases. Germline loops: CDR1 DFQATT, CDR2 SNEGSKA (reference sequence). The CDR3 runs 12 residues. This CDR3 is CSASIQTGELFF. The CDR3 bases are TGCAGTGCTAGCATTCAGACCGGGGAGCTGTTTTTT.

This clonotype was seen more than once but under ten times. The genes are TRBV28 and TRBJ2-5, with TRBD2 identical over 7 bases. CDR1 is MDHEN and CDR2 is SYDVKM in the germline V gene. Unmatched junction bases numbered 7, after V lost 8 bases and J lost 7 bases. The CDR3 has 12 residues. CDR3 in amino acids: CASGSGGWTQYF. In DNA, the CDR3 is TGTGCCAGCGGATCGGGAGGTTGGACCCAGTACTTC.

This clonotype was found many times. This chain joins TRBV7-9 and TRBJ2-3, with TRBD1 matching 8 bases. The CDR3 contains 16 residues. V lost 5 bases and J lost 1; bases outside the gene matches: 8. Germline assignment: CDR1 SEHNR and CDR2 FQNEAQ (reference sequence). The DNA of the CDR3 is TGTGCCAGCAGCGCCGACGACAGGGGTGGCACAGATACGCAGTATTTT. Amino acid sequence: CASSADDRGGTDTQYF.

This clonotype was counted only a few times. The chain couples TRBV6-1 to TRBJ2-7; the D gene is possibly TRBD2 (5 bases). V was trimmed by 7 bases and J by 4 bases, leaving 20 bases between them. Germline CDR1 reads MNHNS; CDR2 reads SASEGT. CDR3 length equals 15 residues. CDR3 loop: CASTDRPGSGYEQYF. CDR3 nucleotides: TGTGCCAGCACCGATCGTCCGGGATCGGGGTACGAGCAGTACTTC.

The chain links TRBV12-3 or TRBV12-4 to TRBJ1-1; the D is unclear. The V and J ends lost 1 base and 5 bases respectively, with 14 bases between them. This CDR3 has 15 amino acids. The CDR3 region has the DNA TGTGCCAGCAGTTTAGTTTCAGCCCGGACGACTGAAGCTTTCTTT. It translates to CASSLVSARTTEAFF.

This clonotype was seen at least ten times. The chain carries TRBV19 and TRBJ2-7; D is uncertain. The CDR3 contains 13 residues. V was pared by 5 bases and J by 4 bases, with 12 bases between. Per the germline V gene, CDR1 is LNHDA and CDR2 is SQIVND (reference sequence). CDR3 DNA sequence: TGTGCCAGTAGTCCATCCCCCGGATACGAGCAGTACTTC. This sequence encodes CASSPSPGYEQYF.

The chain employs TRBV12-3 or TRBV12-4 and TRBJ2-2; tentative D call: TRBD2 (5 bases). This CDR3 is built from 16 residues. The V gene lost 3 bases and the J gene lost 6 bases, with 17 bases spanning the gap. The CDR3: CASSFELGEKAGELFF. CDR3 sequence (DNA): TGTGCCAGCAGTTTCGAGCTGGGAGAAAAGGCCGGGGAGCTGTTTTTT.